These 4 T cell receptor beta chains share one sample of origin, sequenced in a study of blood T cell repertoires in COVID-19. Using immunoSEQ multiplex PCR, the repertoire was profiled, and TCRdb retains in-frame clones only, with some absent. The sample shows tens of thousands of clones, roughly 91% of them seen only once. The sequenced sample consisted of peripheral blood. The receptors come from a man in his 60s with acute or convalescent COVID-19.

The chain carries TRBV19 and TRBJ1-2; TRBD1 matches at 8 bases. Losses at the gene ends were 7 bases for V and 7 bases for J; bases not matched to a gene: 11. Germline V CDR1 and CDR2: LNHDA, SQIVND (reference sequence). This CDR3 contains 14 residues. The CDR3 nucleotides are TGTGCCAGTACCATGGACAGGGAGAAGAGTGGCTACACCTTC. This translates into CASTMDREKSGYTF.

This chain links TRBV19 with TRBJ2-7; TRBD1 matches 8 bases. After removal of 6 bases from V and 1 base from J, the junction contained 8 bases not matched to a gene. This CDR3 has 15 residues. Per germline, CDR1 LNHDA and CDR2 SQIVND (reference sequence). CDR3 loop: CASRPGQAKSYEQYF. The DNA of the CDR3 is TGTGCCAGTAGGCCGGGACAGGCGAAATCCTACGAGCAGTACTTC.

This chain uses TRBV5-1 with TRBJ1-2, with a possible D match to TRBD1 (5 bases). The CDR3 length is 13 residues. Trimming stripped 0 bases from V and 4 bases from J, with 7 bases between. Per the germline V gene, CDR1 is SGHRS and CDR2 is YFSETQ. CDR3 loop: CASSLGQIYGYTF. DNA of the CDR3: TGCGCCAGCAGCTTGGGACAGATCTATGGCTACACCTTC.

As DNA, the CDR3 is TGCGCCAGCAGCCAAGGTTCAGGGCGGGGGACCCAGTACTTC. This sequence encodes CASSQGSGRGTQYF. The genes are TRBV4-1 and TRBJ2-5, with D perhaps matching TRBD2 (6 bases). Trimming removed 1 base at V and 7 bases at J, with 13 bases between. The CDR3 contains 14 residues. Germline lookup yields CDR1 MGHRA and CDR2 YSYEKL.